Shown below are 20 T cell receptor beta chains from a single sample sequenced in a study of cytomegalovirus exposure and HLA in healthy donors. Assay used: immunoSEQ multiplex PCR; TCRdb lists only in-frame clones, some missing. The table has some 170,000 clones, less than 90% seen once. Sequencing was carried out using PBMCs. The receptors shown here come from a man aged 25 to 40 in good health and CMV-seropositive.

CDR3 amino acids: CASSGGTGGYNEQFF. CDR3 DNA: TGTGCCAGCAGCGGCGGGACAGGGGGCTACAATGAGCAGTTCTTC. The J gene is TRBJ2-1, the V gene TRBV5-4; 11 positions match TRBD1. J lost 3 bases, V lost 4 bases, and 3 bases had no gene match. In germline, CDR1 is SGHNT, CDR2 YYREEE (reference sequence). The CDR3 contains 15 residues.

This clone turned up a few times. The chain recombines TRBV5-1 with TRBJ1-1; the match to TRBD1 covers 8 bases. V lost 3 bases, J lost 1 base, and 5 bases stayed unmatched. The CDR3 sequence is 15 residues long. Germline loops: CDR1 SGHRS, CDR2 YFSETQ. As DNA, the CDR3 is TGCGCCAGCAGCTCCTCCGGGACAGGGAACACTGAAGCTTTCTTT. Translating gives CASSSSGTGNTEAFF.

This clone was seen a single time. The rearrangement uses TRBV5-1 and TRBJ1-1; D might be TRBD1 (6 bases). V lost 0 bases to trimming and J lost 2 bases, with 8 bases between them. Germline V CDR1 and CDR2: SGHRS, YFSETQ. This CDR3 spans 14 amino acids. The CDR3 here is CASSLEGDNTEAFF. The CDR3 DNA is TGCGCCAGCAGCTTGGAGGGGGATAACACTGAAGCTTTCTTT.

This clone has a single count. V usage is TRBV28 and J usage is TRBJ2-7; 7 bases align to TRBD2. The CDR3 sequence is 16 residues long. Trimming cost V 5 bases and J 0 bases; bases outside gene matches: 10. Germline CDR1 is MDHEN and CDR2 is SYDVKM. CDR3 sequence reads: CASSLPGGGPSYEQYF. The CDR3 coding sequence is TGTGCCAGCAGTCTCCCTGGGGGGGGACCCTCCTACGAGCAGTACTTC. The full variable domain, rest sourced from reference TRBV28 and TRBJ2-7, is DVKVTQSSRYLVKRTGEKVFLECVQDMDHENMFWYRQDPGLGLRLIYFSYDVKMKEKGDIPEGYSVSREKKERFSLILESASTNQTSMYLCASSLPGGGPSYEQYFGPGTRLTVT.

The V gene is TRBV13, the J gene TRBJ1-2; TRBD1 matches 7 bases. Germline-derived CDR1 and CDR2 are PRHDT and FYEKMQ (reference sequence). V lost 5 bases, J lost 3 bases, and 12 bases stayed unmatched. The CDR3 spans 16 residues. The CDR3 DNA is TGTGCCAGCAGCCAACTCCGGGACAGCGTGTACTATGGCTACACCTTC. Residues: CASSQLRDSVYYGYTF.

A single count supports this clone. The CDR3 DNA reads as TGTGCCAGCAGCTCCGGGACTTGGAATGAGCAGTTCTTC. Residues: CASSSGTWNEQFF. This sequence joins TRBV7-3 and TRBJ2-1, with a tentative D call TRBD2 (6 bases). V was pared by 4 bases and J by 7 bases, with 11 bases between. CDR3 length: 13 residues. Germline V CDR1 and CDR2: SGHTA, FQGTGA.

The gene calls are TRBV11-3 and TRBJ2-2; no firm D call. The CDR3 length is 16 residues. Between the trimmed V and J ends, which lost 5 bases and 1 base, there was a span of 14 bases. Germline assignment: CDR1 SGHNT and CDR2 YENEEA. CDR3 sequence reads: CASSATSIQNTGELFF. CDR3 nucleotides: TGTGCCAGCAGCGCCACATCAATCCAGAACACCGGGGAGCTGTTTTTT. Supplemented by reference TRBV11-3 and TRBJ2-2, the full variable domain reads EAGVVQSPRYKIIEKKQPVAFWCNPISGHNTLYWYLQNLGQGPELLIRYENEEAVDDSQLPKDRFSAERLKGVDSTLKIQPAELGDSAVYLCASSATSIQNTGELFFGEGSRLTVL.

The chain uses TRBV6-6 and TRBJ2-2; 7 bases are a match to TRBD1. Germline V lookup: CDR1 MNHNY, CDR2 SVGAGI (reference sequence). The CDR3 length is 14 residues. The V and J ends lost 6 bases and 7 bases, in that order; junction bases with no gene match: 8. CDR3 loop: CASSLTGVDGELFF. The CDR3 nucleotides are TGTGCCAGCAGCCTTACAGGGGTAGACGGGGAGCTGTTTTTT.

The V call is TRBV30, the J call TRBJ1-1; a weak D match, TRBD1 (5 bases). Germline V gene lookup returns CDR1 GTSNPN and CDR2 SVGIG (reference sequence). Trimming shortened V by 5 bases and J by 1 base, and 8 bases separated the two germline ends. The CDR3 loop spans 12 amino acids. In nucleotides, the CDR3 is TGTGCCTGGCTGGGGGGGAACACTGAAGCTTTCTTT. This translates into CAWLGGNTEAFF.

The chain uses TRBV10-3 and TRBJ2-7; 9 nucleotides match TRBD1. Germline V CDR1 and CDR2: ENHRY, SYGVKD. J was trimmed by 3 bases and V by 2 bases; bases with no gene match: 17. The CDR3 extends over 19 amino acids. The CDR3 DNA reads as TGTGCCATCAGTGAGCCGACCCATGGGGGGACAGGGAAGATCTACGAGCAGTACTTC. It specifies CAISEPTHGGTGKIYEQYF.

The V gene is TRBV5-6, the J gene TRBJ1-2; 7 nucleotides match TRBD1. V dropped 4 bases and J dropped 10; count of bases not matched to a gene: 7. Germline V gene lookup returns CDR1 SGHDT and CDR2 YYEEEE. The CDR3 totals 12 residues. The CDR3 DNA reads as TGTGCCAGCAGCAGGGACAGCCCGGACTACACCTTC. Protein product: CASSRDSPDYTF. The full variable domain, its missing parts supplied by reference TRBV5-6 and TRBJ1-2, is DAGVTQSPTHLIKTRGQQVTLRCSPKSGHDTVSWYQQALGQGPQFIFQYYEEEERQRGNFPDRFSGHQFPNYSSELNVNALLLGDSALYLCASSRDSPDYTFGSGTRLTVV.

This sequence joins TRBV6-7 and TRBJ2-1, with 12 nucleotides matching TRBD2. TRBV6-7 is designated an ORF whose function remains uncertain. This CDR3 is 17 amino acids long. The J segment lost 9 bases and the V segment lost 5 bases, leaving 14 bases of the junction unmatched. This CDR3 is CASSSRTSGIRKGEQFF. In DNA form, the CDR3 reads TGTGCCAGCAGTAGCAGGACTAGCGGGATTCGAAAAGGTGAGCAGTTCTTC.

V and J are TRBV6-1 and TRBJ2-7, with 7 bases that match TRBD2. Germline V gene sequence: CDR1 MNHNS, CDR2 SASEGT. The junction had 7 bases not matched to a gene; V was cut back by 4 bases and J by 1 base. The CDR3 contains 15 residues. CDR3 bases: TGTGCCAGCAGTGGGAGTACTAGCGAATCCTACGAGCAGTACTTC. It is translated as CASSGSTSESYEQYF.

The chain employs TRBV5-1 and TRBJ2-7; 7 bases are shared with TRBD1. The V and J ends lost 4 bases and 5 bases, in that order; junction bases with no gene match: 9. The CDR3 covers 14 residues. Germline V gene lookup returns CDR1 SGHRS and CDR2 YFSETQ. The chain's CDR3 is CASSLGTAQNEQYF. CDR3 sequence (DNA): TGCGCCAGCAGCCTGGGGACAGCCCAAAACGAGCAGTACTTC.

The rearrangement joins TRBV27 to TRBJ2-1; 9 bases fit TRBD2. The V gene end was trimmed by 8 bases and the J gene end by 4 bases; junction bases not matched to a gene: 6. Germline values: CDR1 MNHEY, CDR2 SMNVEV (reference sequence). The CDR3 extends over 14 amino acids. The CDR3 loop reads CASAIAGVYNEQFF. In DNA, the CDR3 is TGTGCCAGCGCGATAGCGGGAGTTTACAATGAGCAGTTCTTC.

Only a few counts were recorded for this clone. The chain couples TRBV18 to TRBJ1-2; perhaps TRBD1 as D (5 bases). The CDR3 has 14 residues. The V end was cut by 6 bases, the J end by 5 bases, with 16 bases between. Germline CDR1 is KGHSH and CDR2 is LQKENI. CDR3 sequence: CASSPEAGGYGYTF. The DNA for the CDR3 is TGTGCCAGCTCCCCCGAGGCGGGGGGGTATGGCTACACCTTC.

This clone was observed once. J is TRBJ2-7 and V is TRBV6-5, with D perhaps matching TRBD2 (5 bases). Germline CDR1 is MNHEY and CDR2 is SVGAGI. This CDR3 spans 13 amino acids. V lost 0 bases to trimming and J lost 7 bases, with 10 bases between them. The CDR3 nucleotides are TGTGCCAGCAGTTACTCTGGGGAGATGGAGCAGTACTTC. It codes for CASSYSGEMEQYF.

This chain links TRBV28 with TRBJ2-7, with D maybe TRBD1 (5 bases). In germline, CDR1 is MDHEN, CDR2 SYDVKM. V was clipped by 3 bases and J by 5 bases, with 14 bases between them. CDR3 size: 14 residues. CDR3 sequence: CASSFWSIQDEQYF. The DNA of the CDR3 is TGTGCCAGCAGTTTCTGGTCTATACAGGACGAGCAGTACTTC.

The chain carries TRBV15 and TRBJ2-7, with 12 bases identical to TRBD1. Germline V CDR1 and CDR2: LNHNV, YYDKDF (reference sequence). This CDR3 contains 15 residues. With 4 bases clipped from V and 6 bases from J, the junction kept 7 bases outside the gene matches. The chain's CDR3 is CATSIRGQGAGEQYF. CDR3 nucleotides: TGTGCCACCAGCATAAGGGGACAGGGGGCGGGCGAGCAGTACTTC.

This clone was observed a handful of times. This chain connects TRBV5-6 to TRBJ2-2; 8 nucleotides align to TRBD2. Germline assignment: CDR1 SGHDT and CDR2 YYEEEE. The CDR3 sequence is 17 residues long. Trimming removed 1 base from V and 5 bases from J; junction bases left unmatched: 10. The CDR3 DNA reads TGTGCCAGCAGCTTGTTAACGGGAGGGCCGAGGACCGGGGAGCTGTTTTTT. Its translation: CASSLLTGGPRTGELFF.